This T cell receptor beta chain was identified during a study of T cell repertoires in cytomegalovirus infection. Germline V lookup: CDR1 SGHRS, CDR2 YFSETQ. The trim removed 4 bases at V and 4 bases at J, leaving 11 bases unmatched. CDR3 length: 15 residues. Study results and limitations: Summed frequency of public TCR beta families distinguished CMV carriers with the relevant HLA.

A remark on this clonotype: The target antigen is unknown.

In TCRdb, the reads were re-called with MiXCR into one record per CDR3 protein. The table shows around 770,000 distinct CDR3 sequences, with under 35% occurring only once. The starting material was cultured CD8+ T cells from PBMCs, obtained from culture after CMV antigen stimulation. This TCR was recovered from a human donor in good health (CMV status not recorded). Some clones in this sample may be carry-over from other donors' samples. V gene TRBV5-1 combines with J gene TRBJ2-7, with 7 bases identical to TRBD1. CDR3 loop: CASSGWDRSLYEQYF. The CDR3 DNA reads TGCGCCAGCAGCGGATGGGACAGATCACTGTACGAGCAGTACTTC.